This T cell receptor (beta chain) was sequenced in a study of cytomegalovirus exposure and HLA in healthy donors. This PCR relied on a set of 60 Vbeta primers and 13 Jbeta primers. Assay: immunoSEQ multiplex PCR; the TCRdb copy retains only in-frame clones and omits some. This table has more than 80,000 clones, 69% appearing once. A remark on this clone: What it binds is not known.

Study-wide points: Some public TCRs appeared in many individuals, while most sequences were rare. According to reports, the classifier identified cytomegalovirus status with high specificity and sensitivity.

The CDR3 extends over 14 amino acids. Looked up from germline, CDR1 is MNHEY and CDR2 is SMNVEV (reference sequence). Trimming left V 2 bases short and J 7 bases short, with 13 bases between. The chain employs TRBV27 and TRBJ2-3, with D uncertain. Sequences were obtained from PBMCs. The sequence was collected from a man between 50 and 59 years old in good health and CMV-seronegative. This CDR3 is CASSLVGVWHTQYF. The CDR3 DNA is TGTGCCAGCAGTTTAGTTGGAGTCTGGCATACGCAGTATTTT.